The 20 T cell receptor beta chains below come from one sample, sequenced in a study of blood T cell repertoires in COVID-19. The data were produced by immunoSEQ multiplex PCR, yet TCRdb's version contains in-frame clones alone and is incomplete. The sample consists of 160,000 or so clones, 79% of them appearing once. Specimen: peripheral blood. Receptors were obtained from a woman between 55 and 75 years old with COVID-19, enrolled during active disease.

The chain joins TRBV19 to TRBJ2-3, with D tentatively TRBD1 (5 bases). This CDR3 contains 13 residues. V lost 5 bases and J lost 3, with 9 bases in between. Germline CDR1 and CDR2: LNHDA and SQIVND (reference sequence). CDR3 sequence: CASSFRTTDTQYF. The CDR3 bases are TGTGCCAGTAGTTTCCGGACAACAGATACGCAGTATTTT.

This chain uses TRBV7-2 with TRBJ1-1; TRBD1 is a possible D gene (6 bases). Germline V gene lookup returns CDR1 SGHTA and CDR2 FQGNSA. Trimming pared 4 bases from V and 4 bases from J, leaving 16 bases between. The CDR3 runs 15 residues. CDR3 in amino acids: CASSSQTGGGTEAFF. The CDR3 nucleotides are TGTGCCAGCAGCTCCCAGACAGGTGGGGGCACTGAAGCTTTCTTT.

The V and J genes are TRBV11-1 and TRBJ2-1, with D possibly matching TRBD1 (5 bases). Trimming pared 0 bases from V and 9 bases from J, leaving 12 bases between. CDR1 is SGHAT and CDR2 is FQDESV in the germline V gene (reference sequence). The CDR3 spans 14 residues. CDR3 sequence reads: CASSLAPQVSEQFF. The CDR3 DNA reads TGTGCCAGCAGCTTAGCCCCACAGGTCAGTGAGCAGTTCTTC. The complete variable domain, with remaining parts taken from reference TRBV11-1 and TRBJ2-1, reads EAEVAQSPRYKITEKSQAVAFWCDPISGHATLYWYRQILGQGPELLVQFQDESVVDDSQLPKDRFSAERLKGVDSTLKIQPAELGDSAMYLCASSLAPQVSEQFFGPGTRLTVL.

V gene TRBV29-1 combines with J gene TRBJ2-1, with 10 positions matching TRBD2. The germline V gene encodes CDR1 SQVTM and CDR2 ANQGSEA. CDR3 length: 17 residues. V was clipped by 3 bases and J by 4 bases; unmatched bases: 12. CDR3 DNA: TGCAGCGTTGAGGCCCTCCACGGACTAGCGGTTTACAATGAGCAGTTCTTC. It is translated as CSVEALHGLAVYNEQFF.

This rearrangement joins TRBV10-3 to TRBJ1-1, with 7 bases lining up with TRBD1. The germline CDR1 and CDR2 sequences are ENHRY and SYGVKD. Trimming removed 0 bases from V and 4 bases from J; junction bases left unmatched: 2. The CDR3 is made up of 14 amino acids. The CDR3 loop is CAISESNRGTEAFF. CDR3 sequence (DNA): TGTGCCATCAGTGAGTCTAACAGGGGCACTGAAGCTTTCTTT.

This clone was detected once. V gene TRBV9 combines with J gene TRBJ2-4; TRBD2 matches at 11 bases. V shed 4 bases and J 0 bases; nucleotides not matched to a gene: 9. The CDR3 covers 18 residues. Germline values: CDR1 SGDLS, CDR2 YYNGEE. This chain's CDR3 is CASSTTGLADLAKNIQYF. The CDR3 nucleotides are TGTGCCAGCAGCACCACGGGACTAGCGGATCTAGCCAAAAACATTCAGTACTTC.

CDR3 region: CASSLGKAYEQYF. The CDR3 DNA reads as TGTGCCAGCAGCCTCGGGAAGGCCTACGAGCAGTACTTC. V and J are TRBV7-3 and TRBJ2-7, with a weak D call TRBD2 (5 bases). V was shortened by 5 bases and J by 2 bases, with 10 bases between the two germline ends. The CDR3 totals 13 residues. The germline V gene has CDR1 SGHTA and CDR2 FQGTGA.

The V call is TRBV14, the J call TRBJ1-4; D is undetermined. V was shortened by 5 bases and J by 0 bases, with 10 bases between the two germline ends. Germline CDR1 is SGHDN and CDR2 is FVKESK. The CDR3 sequence is 15 residues long. The CDR3 DNA follows: TGTGCCAGCAGCAAAACCTATTCAACTAATGAAAAACTGTTTTTT. It translates to CASSKTYSTNEKLFF.

The genes are TRBV5-1 and TRBJ2-2; 7 bases map to TRBD1. The V gene end was trimmed by 4 bases and the J gene end by 0 bases; junction bases not matched to a gene: 3. CDR1 and CDR2 from the germline V gene are SGHRS and YFSETQ. CDR3 length equals 15 residues. The CDR3, as DNA: TGCGCCAGCAGCGCCGACAGGGCGAACACCGGGGAGCTGTTTTTT. It is translated as CASSADRANTGELFF.

This clone was seen a single time. The chain has TRBV6-2 or TRBV6-3 and TRBJ1-1, with D unresolved. The CDR3 contains 11 residues. CDR1 and CDR2 from the germline V gene are MNHEY and SVGEGT. V lost 2 bases and J 11 bases, leaving 9 bases between the germline ends. The CDR3 sequence is CASSYETRAFF. The CDR3, as DNA: TGTGCCAGCAGTTACGAGACGAGGGCTTTCTTT.

The gene calls are TRBV9 and TRBJ2-1, with 9 nucleotides matching TRBD2. CDR1 and CDR2 from the germline V gene are SGDLS and YYNGEE. V gave up 2 bases and J gave up 6 bases; unmatched junction bases: 3. The CDR3 length is 14 residues. The CDR3 DNA reads TGTGCCAGCAGCGTTAGCGGGAGTGGCAATGAGCAGTTCTTC. Protein product: CASSVSGSGNEQFF.

This chain links TRBV7-3 with TRBJ2-2; D not resolved. The CDR3 is 15 residues long. Per the germline V gene, CDR1 is SGHTA and CDR2 is FQGTGA. The V and J ends lost 5 bases and 0 bases respectively, with 10 bases between them. In nucleotides, the CDR3 is TGTGCCAGCAGCCCGTCGACTTCGAACACCGGGGAGCTGTTTTTT. This translates into CASSPSTSNTGELFF.

V is TRBV30 and J is TRBJ1-5; a weak D match, TRBD1 (6 bases). The germline V gene has CDR1 GTSNPN and CDR2 SVGIG (reference sequence). This CDR3 spans 13 amino acids. V was cut by 0 bases and J by 11 bases, with 14 bases left in between. CDR3 nucleotide sequence: TGTGCCTGGAGTGTAGACAGGACGTCGGCCCAGCATTTT. It encodes CAWSVDRTSAQHF. The full variable domain, with the rest looked up from reference TRBV30 and TRBJ1-5, is SQTIHQWPATLVQPVGSPLSLECTVEGTSNPNLYWYRQAAGRGLQLLFYSVGIGQISSEVPQNLSASRPQDRQFILSSKKLLLSDSGFYLCAWSVDRTSAQHFGDGTRLSIL.

The rearrangement uses TRBV7-3 and TRBJ1-1, with D hard to call. Trimming pared 5 bases from V and 4 bases from J, leaving 11 bases between. Germline V CDR1 and CDR2: SGHTA, FQGTGA. The CDR3 extends over 13 amino acids. This chain's CDR3 is CASSQNSLTEAFF. The DNA for the CDR3 is TGTGCCAGCAGCCAAAACAGCCTCACTGAAGCTTTCTTT.

The V gene is TRBV11-2, the J gene TRBJ2-7, with D perhaps TRBD2 (6 bases). Trimming stripped 3 bases from V and 2 bases from J, with 11 bases between. There are 14 residues in the CDR3. The germline gives CDR1 SGHAT, CDR2 FQNNGV. CDR3 residues: CASSFGGQPYEQYV. In nucleotides, the CDR3 is TGTGCCAGCAGCTTCGGAGGGCAACCCTACGAGCAGTACGTC.

The gene calls are TRBV6-5 and TRBJ2-7; D is possibly TRBD1 (6 bases). Trimming shortened V by 7 bases and J by 9 bases, and 16 bases separated the two germline ends. Germline V gene data show CDR1 as MNHEY and CDR2 as SVGAGI. This CDR3 comprises 12 residues. CDR3 region: CASIKGELVQYV. Written as DNA, the CDR3 is TGTGCCAGCATTAAGGGGGAGCTTGTGCAGTACGTC.

The chain carries TRBV7-8 and TRBJ2-7, with 10 bases matching TRBD2. After removal of 1 base from V and 3 bases from J, the junction contained 6 bases not matched to a gene. The CDR3 has 16 residues. Germline-derived CDR1 and CDR2 are SGHVS and FQNEAQ. The CDR3 sequence: CASSLVLAGVNYEQYF. CDR3 nucleotides: TGTGCCAGCAGCTTAGTTCTAGCGGGAGTGAACTACGAGCAGTACTTC.

V usage is TRBV11-1 and J usage is TRBJ2-3, with 9 bases aligning to TRBD1. CDR1 SGHAT and CDR2 FQDESV come from the germline V gene (reference sequence). V was clipped by 5 bases and J by 3 bases; unmatched bases: 9. This CDR3 has 16 amino acids. CDR3 sequence (DNA): TGTGCCAGCAGCCCGAGGCGGGACAGGGTGACAGATACGCAGTATTTT. Its protein product is CASSPRRDRVTDTQYF.

V is TRBV12-3 or TRBV12-4 and J is TRBJ1-5; D is uncertain. This CDR3 spans 13 amino acids. V lost 5 bases and J lost 5, with 10 bases in between. The CDR3 nucleotides are TGTGCCAGCAGTAGGAGGTTTGATCAGCCCCAGCATTTT. This encodes CASSRRFDQPQHF.

This chain uses TRBV6-1 with TRBJ2-3; a possible D gene is TRBD1 (5 bases). The CDR3 runs 18 residues. V lost 2 bases to trimming and J lost 3 bases, with 21 bases between them. Germline CDR1 is MNHNS and CDR2 is SASEGT. The chain's CDR3 is CASSEYVGPRRSTDTQYF. CDR3 DNA: TGTGCCAGCAGTGAATATGTGGGGCCCCGCCGTTCGACAGATACGCAGTATTTT.